This T cell receptor beta chain was sequenced in a study of shared clonotypes between healthy human individuals. As for the study in general: The cohort had a couple of women and three men, ages 18 to 49.

Donation came from healthy HIV-negative adults that had no recent acute infections or vaccinations. The CDR3 loop spans 16 amino acids. CDR1 and CDR2 from the germline V gene are SGHDT and YYEEEE. Trimming left V 1 base short and J 0 bases short, with 8 bases between. The table came from immunoSEQ multiplex PCR; TCRdb's copy has only in-frame clones and leaves some out. The sample consists of approximately 980,000 clones, over 75% of them appearing once. The sample was memory CD4+ T cells sorted from blood. As for subset: CD45RA-negative fraction. The TCR sequence derives from a man between 18 and 29 years old in good health. This rearrangement joins TRBV5-6 to TRBJ2-6; D remains ambiguous. The CDR3 sequence is CASSLRRTSGANVLTF. For the CDR3, the DNA is TGTGCCAGCAGCTTGAGACGGACCTCTGGGGCCAACGTCCTGACTTTC. Complete variable domain (other parts from reference TRBV5-6 and TRBJ2-6): DAGVTQSPTHLIKTRGQQVTLRCSPKSGHDTVSWYQQALGQGPQFIFQYYEEEERQRGNFPDRFSGHQFPNYSSELNVNALLLGDSALYLCASSLRRTSGANVLTFGAGSRLTVL.